What follows are 27 T cell receptor beta chains derived from one specimen sequenced in a study of blood T cell repertoires in COVID-19 (dated by TCRdb to the early 2020s). The library was prepared using the immunoSEQ multiplex PCR assay. Not all clones reach the TCRdb copy of this immuneACCESS table, which keeps in-frame sequences only. Checked studies attribute under half of the gap to unresolved V genes and leave the rest unexplained. For this sample the table gives about 440,000 clones, of which about 91% were detected only once. Jointly, the top ten make up 10% to 15% of the sample. Sequenced sample: peripheral blood. The source is a woman aged 50 to 65 with COVID-19, enrolled during active disease.

In nucleotides, the CDR3 is TGCGCCAGCAGCTCCTCCGGGACAACAAAAGAGACCCAGTACTTC. This sequence encodes CASSSSGTTKETQYF. The J gene is TRBJ2-5, the V gene TRBV5-1; possible D gene TRBD1, 6 bases. V lost 3 bases and J 3 bases, leaving 15 bases between the germline ends. The CDR3 length is 15 residues. The germline gives CDR1 SGHRS, CDR2 YFSETQ.

This clone was counted only a few times. This chain uses TRBV6-6 with TRBJ1-2, with 7 bases identical to TRBD1. Germline V gives CDR1 MNHNY, CDR2 SVGAGI (reference sequence). Trimming cost V 6 bases and J 3 bases; bases outside gene matches: 7. This CDR3 spans 14 amino acids. The CDR3 bases are TGTGCCAGCAGGCTCCAGGGGGGCCACTATGGCTACACCTTC. Its protein is CASRLQGGHYGYTF.

There are a few counts of this clone. Other DNA sequences within the sample encode an identical CDR3. CDR3 loop: CASSEGAGTGELFF. CDR3 sequence (DNA): TGTGCCAGCAGTGAGGGGGCCGGCACCGGGGAGCTGTTTTTT. V gene TRBV9 combines with J gene TRBJ2-2; 7 bases are a match to TRBD1. Trimming cost V 5 bases and J 4 bases; bases outside gene matches: 5. There are 14 residues in the CDR3. Germline-derived CDR1 and CDR2 are SGDLS and YYNGEE.

The CDR3, as DNA: TGTGCCAGTAGTAATATTCTTTCGGGAGGCAAAGCTTTCTTT. Encoded protein: CASSNILSGGKAFF. The chain employs TRBV19 and TRBJ1-1; no definite D call. The CDR3 sequence is 14 residues long. Germline CDR1 reads LNHDA; CDR2 reads SQIVND (reference sequence). V was trimmed by 4 bases and J by 9 bases, leaving 18 bases between them. The entire variable domain, with the rest obtained from reference TRBV19 and TRBJ1-1, is as follows: DGGITQSPKYLFRKEGQNVTLSCEQNLNHDAMYWYRQDPGQGLRLIYYSQIVNDFQKGDIAEGYSVSREKKESFPLTVTSAQKNPTAFYLCASSNILSGGKAFFGQGTRLTVV.

This chain links TRBV19 with TRBJ1-5, with D unresolved. V was shortened by 7 bases and J by 0 bases, with 13 bases between the two germline ends. Per germline, CDR1 LNHDA and CDR2 SQIVND (reference sequence). The CDR3 sequence is 15 residues long. As DNA, the CDR3 is TGTGCCAGTAAAGCAGGCACTCATAGCAATCAGCCCCAGCATTTT. This translates into CASKAGTHSNQPQHF. The complete variable domain, with remaining parts taken from reference TRBV19 and TRBJ1-5, reads DGGITQSPKYLFRKEGQNVTLSCEQNLNHDAMYWYRQDPGQGLRLIYYSQIVNDFQKGDIAEGYSVSREKKESFPLTVTSAQKNPTAFYLCASKAGTHSNQPQHFGDGTRLSIL.

The V and J genes are TRBV14 and TRBJ2-7; D is possibly TRBD2 (6 bases). Germline-derived CDR1 and CDR2 are SGHDN and FVKESK. The length of the CDR3 is 13 residues. Trimming removed 1 base from V and 6 bases from J, with 10 bases in between. The CDR3 DNA is TGTGCCAGCAGCCAAGCGGGAGTAGGCGAGCAGTACTTC. It is translated as CASSQAGVGEQYF.

For the CDR3, the DNA is TGTGCCAGCATCCGCCAGGGGGCGCGTGGCTACACCTTC. Amino acid sequence: CASIRQGARGYTF. The V call is TRBV5-4, the J call TRBJ1-2; TRBD1 aligns across 8 bases. CDR3 length: 13 residues. Germline CDR1 reads SGHNT; CDR2 reads YYREEE (reference sequence). The junction had 8 bases not matched to a gene; V was cut back by 6 bases and J by 7 bases.

The rearrangement links TRBV11-2 to TRBJ2-3; 7 nucleotides match TRBD2. The CDR3 consists of 14 residues. CDR1 and CDR2 from the germline V gene are SGHAT and FQNNGV. V was pared by 6 bases and J by 2 bases, with 5 bases of the junction left unmatched. As DNA, the CDR3 is TGTGCCAGCAGTCAAGCGGGGTACACAGATACGCAGTATTTT. It specifies CASSQAGYTDTQYF.

This clone was seen a few times. The CDR3 nucleotides are TGTGCCACCACCGGGGGGACAGGGACATCTTATGGCTACACCTTC. It specifies CATTGGTGTSYGYTF. The chain employs TRBV10-3 and TRBJ1-2, with 9 bases lining up with TRBD1. Looked up from germline, CDR1 is ENHRY and CDR2 is SYGVKD. V gave up 10 bases and J gave up 5 bases; unmatched junction bases: 14. The CDR3 sequence is 15 residues long.

This clone was observed a single time. This chain uses TRBV5-1 with TRBJ1-3; D ambiguous. CDR3 length: 14 amino acids. Germline V gene lookup returns CDR1 SGHRS and CDR2 YFSETQ. Trimming left V 0 bases short and J 0 bases short, with 4 bases between. CDR3 DNA: TGCGCCAGCAGCTTGGGGCACTCTGGAAACACCATATATTTT. Residues: CASSLGHSGNTIYF.

The chain couples TRBV5-1 to TRBJ1-1, with 7 bases fitting TRBD1. CDR3 length equals 14 residues. Germline lookup yields CDR1 SGHRS and CDR2 YFSETQ. Germline trimming cut 3 bases from V and 1 base from J; bases unmatched to any gene: 3. In DNA form, the CDR3 reads TGCGCCAGCAGCTGGACAGGAGCGAACACTGAAGCTTTCTTT. This sequence encodes CASSWTGANTEAFF.

The CDR3 region has the DNA TGTGCCTGGTCAGGACAGCTCTATGGCTACACCTTC. Encoded protein: CAWSGQLYGYTF. J is TRBJ1-2 and V is TRBV30; maybe TRBD1 (6 bases). V was cut by 5 bases and J by 4 bases, with 11 bases left in between. The CDR3 has 12 residues. Germline lookup yields CDR1 GTSNPN and CDR2 SVGIG (reference sequence).

V and J are TRBV29-1 and TRBJ1-1, with D perhaps matching TRBD1 (5 bases). Trimming took 4 bases from V and 3 from J, leaving 21 bases between them. CDR1 and CDR2 (germline): SQVTM, ANQGSEA. There are 16 residues in the CDR3. The CDR3 protein is CSVVGRKPWGDTEAFF. The CDR3 DNA reads as TGCAGCGTTGTAGGGAGAAAGCCTTGGGGGGACACTGAAGCTTTCTTT.

The rearrangement links TRBV5-4 to TRBJ1-4; D unclear. V lost 4 bases and J 5 bases, leaving 12 bases between the germline ends. The CDR3 has 14 residues. CDR1 and CDR2 (germline): SGHNT, YYREEE (reference sequence). CDR3: CASSEGSTNEKLFF. The CDR3 DNA sequence: TGTGCCAGCAGCGAGGGCAGTACCAATGAAAAACTGTTTTTT. Variable domain in full (rest from reference TRBV5-4 and TRBJ1-4): ETGVTQSPTHLIKTRGQQVTLRCSSQSGHNTVSWYQQALGQGPQFIFQYYREEENGRGNFPPRFSGLQFPNYSSELNVNALELDDSALYLCASSEGSTNEKLFFGSGTQLSVL.

This clone was observed a single time. The V call is TRBV6-1, the J call TRBJ1-2, with TRBD1 matching over 8 bases. CDR1 is MNHNS, CDR2 SASEGT, per germline. The CDR3 extends over 18 amino acids. The trim removed 2 bases at V and 2 bases at J, leaving 13 bases unmatched. DNA of the CDR3: TGTGCCAGCAGTGAAAATTTCGGAGGGACAGGTTTCAACTATGGCTACACCTTC. It is translated as CASSENFGGTGFNYGYTF.

The chain joins TRBV6-5 to TRBJ1-2; D remains ambiguous. Germline V gene data show CDR1 as MNHEY and CDR2 as SVGAGI. The CDR3 is 13 residues long. V was cut by 0 bases and J by 5 bases, with 7 bases left in between. The CDR3 loop reads CASSYSSLYGYTF. The CDR3 DNA is TGTGCCAGCAGTTACTCGAGTCTGTATGGCTACACCTTC.

This chain joins TRBV6-6 and TRBJ2-7; D may be TRBD2 (5 bases). CDR3 length: 14 amino acids. Between the trimmed V and J ends, which lost 2 bases and 2 bases, there was a span of 10 bases. The germline V gene encodes CDR1 MNHNY and CDR2 SVGAGI (reference sequence). The CDR3 protein is CASSYAHGTYEQYF. The CDR3 nucleotides are TGTGCCAGCAGTTACGCCCACGGGACCTACGAGCAGTACTTC.

This clone has a single count. This sequence joins TRBV7-9 and TRBJ2-5, with 7 bases aligning to TRBD2. The germline gives CDR1 SEHNR, CDR2 FQNEAQ (reference sequence). The V segment lost 3 bases and the J segment 3 bases; nucleotides outside the gene matches: 4. The CDR3 length is 14 residues. As DNA, the CDR3 is TGTGCCAGCAGCTTTAGTACTAGCGAAGAGACCCAGTACTTC. Its translation is CASSFSTSEETQYF.

The chain joins TRBV18 to TRBJ1-5; weak D call: TRBD1 (5 bases). V was cut by 0 bases and J by 2 bases, with 11 bases left in between. The CDR3 is 16 residues long. Germline CDR1 reads KGHSH; CDR2 reads LQKENI. In nucleotides, the CDR3 is TGTGCCAGCTCACCACCGCAGGGCGGGGGCAATCAGCCCCAGCATTTT. Encoded protein: CASSPPQGGGNQPQHF. The full variable domain, its missing parts supplied by reference TRBV18 and TRBJ1-5, is NAGVMQNPRHLVRRRGQEARLRCSPMKGHSHVYWYRQLPEEGLKFMVYLQKENIIDESGMPKERFSAEFPKEGPSILRIQQVVRGDSAAYFCASSPPQGGGNQPQHFGDGTRLSIL.

The chain couples TRBV29-1 to TRBJ2-7, with 7 bases identical to TRBD1. V shed 3 bases, J shed 1 base, and the junction held 6 bases outside the gene matches. The V gene's germline CDR1 is SQVTM and CDR2 ANQGSEA. This CDR3 is 14 amino acids long. The chain's CDR3 is CSVEAGTESYEQYF. The CDR3 coding sequence is TGCAGCGTTGAGGCAGGGACAGAATCCTACGAGCAGTACTTC.

The V and J genes are TRBV6-5 and TRBJ1-4; D remains ambiguous. V was clipped by 8 bases and J by 8 bases, with 9 bases between them. Germline V gene lookup returns CDR1 MNHEY and CDR2 SVGAGI. The CDR3 runs 11 residues. The CDR3 sequence: CASVRGEKLFF. CDR3 nucleotide sequence: TGTGCCAGCGTCCGAGGAGAAAAACTGTTTTTT.

V is TRBV3-1 (or the pseudogene TRBV3-2) and J is TRBJ2-2; the match to TRBD1 covers 7 bases. V shed 6 bases, J shed 5 bases, and the junction held 21 bases outside the gene matches. CDR3 size: 19 residues. The germline V gene encodes CDR1 LGHDT and CDR2 YNNKEL (reference sequence). Here the CDR3 reads CASSHIPPDGTELTGELFF. The CDR3 coding sequence is TGTGCCAGCAGTCATATTCCCCCTGATGGGACAGAACTTACCGGGGAGCTGTTTTTT.

The CDR3 loop reads CASSYSTGQAYEQYF. In DNA form, the CDR3 reads TGTGCCAGCAGTTACTCGACGGGACAGGCCTACGAGCAGTACTTC. The chain is built from TRBV6-5 and TRBJ2-7; 8 nucleotides agree with TRBD1. Germline lookup yields CDR1 MNHEY and CDR2 SVGAGI. V lost 0 bases and J lost 2; bases outside the gene matches: 3. The CDR3 contains 15 residues.

V is TRBV2 and J is TRBJ2-7; D gene ambiguous. The CDR3 runs 13 residues. Trimming pared 2 bases from V and 7 bases from J, leaving 12 bases between. CDR1 and CDR2 from the germline V gene are SNHLY and FYNNEI. The CDR3 bases are TGTGCCAGCAGTGAATTGACCTCGAGGGAGCAGTACTTC. As protein: CASSELTSREQYF.

The chain carries TRBV4-1 and TRBJ1-5; 9 nucleotides line up with TRBD1. From germline, CDR1 is MGHRA and CDR2 YSYEKL. The trim removed 2 bases at V and 3 bases at J, leaving 5 bases unmatched. The CDR3 is 16 amino acids. The CDR3 here is CASSQNGQGPNQPQHF. The CDR3 region has the DNA TGCGCCAGCAGCCAAAACGGACAGGGGCCCAATCAGCCCCAGCATTTT.

This CDR3 reads CASSYPGASGGANTQYF. DNA for the CDR3: TGCGCCAGCAGCTACCCTGGCGCTAGCGGGGGGGCTAATACGCAGTATTTT. This rearrangement joins TRBV5-1 to TRBJ2-3; 12 positions agree with TRBD2. The CDR3 has 17 residues. The trim removed 3 bases at V and 7 bases at J, leaving 12 bases unmatched. The germline V gene has CDR1 SGHRS and CDR2 YFSETQ.

The V gene is TRBV2, the J gene TRBJ2-2, with 7 bases matching TRBD2. The length of the CDR3 is 17 residues. The germline V gene encodes CDR1 SNHLY and CDR2 FYNNEI. Trimming cost V 5 bases and J 4 bases; bases outside gene matches: 13. CDR3 in amino acids: CASSRSSGLAATGELFF. The CDR3 DNA reads TGTGCCAGCAGTCGTTCCTCTGGGCTAGCGGCCACCGGGGAGCTGTTTTTT.